Listed here is a single T cell receptor beta chain. This receptor's antigen is unknown. Base qualities are not recorded, but no much larger clone differs from it by a single base. Libraries were made using multiplex PCR. Sequencing was performed on an Illumina HiSeq 4000. CDR3 regions were amplified by Arm-PCR with iRepertoire HTBI primers to construct TCR beta libraries. Before sequencing, the PCR products went through gel purification. Concerning the study's data processing: Gene usage analysis of CDR3 amino acid clonotypes relied on the approximately 60 TRBV and about 13 TRBJ segments identified across samples. COPE and FqMerger were used to merge the filtered high-quality paired reads into contigs. BLAST was used to align contigs to IMGT TRBV, TRBD and TRBJ reference genes, and CDR3 was defined according to IMGT. Any clonotype with a frequency above 0.1% was counted as a highly expanded clone. Shannon entropy served as the measure of repertoire diversity, while the Gini coefficient captured V-J evenness. A clonotype found in more than one individual was treated as public. TCRdb reran the public reads through fastp at Q25 and MiXCR, keeping productive beta chains. Rows are unified per CDR3 protein, each entry keeping the most common DNA and genes. TCRdb, not the authors, supplied the V and J calls. The sample table holds roughly 700,000 distinct CDR3 sequences, of which 25% to 35% were seen once. Clones ranked in the top ten supply roughly 46% of the sample.

The time point label corresponds to: persistent/refractory GD, antithyroid drugs over 5 years with positive TRAb. For both TCR sequencing and RNA sequencing, RNA was extracted from PBMCs using TRIzol. The diagnosis of Graves' disease was made according to American Thyroid Association guidelines. The patients came from an endocrinology department in Xi'an, China. From each patient, around 8.3 milliliters of peripheral blood was collected into an EDTA anticoagulant tube. PBMCs were isolated by Ficoll Paque Plus density gradient separation without further T cell sorting. An Agilent 2100 Bioanalyzer and agarose gel were used to assess RNA quality, and a NanoDrop 2000 was used to measure RNA concentration. Taken from the germline V gene (reference sequence), the CDR1 and CDR2 loops are DFQATT and SNEGSKA. V sheds 6 bases and J sheds 1 base, leaving 15 bases between their ends. The CDR3, cysteine through phenylalanine, is 14 amino acids long. Kept here is only the CDR3 DNA, which spans 42 bases and is read in frame from base 1.

The data are from a study of regulatory T cells in long-lasting Graves disease (dated by TCRdb to the early 2020s). Context from the whole study: To count as having persistent Graves' disease, a patient had to have received antithyroid drug treatment for over 5 years with TSH receptor autoantibodies remaining persistently positive. Persistent Graves' disease patients were compared with newly diagnosed Graves' disease patients by peripheral blood TCR sequencing and RNA sequencing. The study was registered as a clinical trial and conducted in China. A total of 33 samples were covered by TCR sequencing, comprising around 13 persistent and 20 or so newly diagnosed Graves' disease patients. On average, persistent Graves' disease patients in the clinical cohort had been on antithyroid drugs for approximately ten years.

The paper's findings and limits, for the study overall: Persistent Graves' disease patients showed lower TCR Shannon entropy and fewer highly expanded clones than newly diagnosed patients, suggesting clonal expansion. The small sample size was acknowledged by the authors as a limitation that may reduce accuracy. Persistent disease showed preferential use of TRBV28, TRBJ1-2 and TRBJ2-5, whereas newly diagnosed disease favored TRBV20-1 and TRBJ2-1. Patients with persistent disease shared more public clonotypes (around 2,700) than newly diagnosed patients did (around 930). Sequencing and analysis were restricted to the TCR beta chain. Peripheral blood alone was examined, since thyroid tissue, which constituted the primary lesion, could not be accessed.

This sample comprised peripheral blood mononuclear cells (PBMCs), obtained when the disease was refractory, from a patient treated with antithyroid drugs. The receptor chain draws on TRBV20-1 and TRBJ2-5; the D gene assignment is perhaps TRBD1 or TRBD2, with each matching 5 bases. The clonotype was recovered from a female donor with Graves disease. The DNA reads as follows: TGCAGTGCCTGCCCAACCGGGACCCAAGAGACCCAGTACTTC. This translates into CSACPTGTQETQYF.